Listed below are T cell receptor beta chains from one sample, sequenced in a study of CD8+CD57+ T cells in acquired aplastic anemia. TCRdb independently ran MiXCR on the reads; one entry per CDR3 protein. Found here are about 150,000 distinct CDR3 sequences, roughly half of them singletons; the top ten hold about an eighth. Sequencing was done on a sample of sorted CD4+, CD8+, or CD8+CD57+ T cells (not recorded which) from PBMCs. The receptors derive from a human donor with aplastic anemia. Both conserved end residues are part of each CDR3. Each record gives: J gene, CDR3 length, D gene, V gene, clone size, CDR3 DNA, CDR3 protein. D genes are given only for firm matches. Clone size appears in some rows only: once, few, many, or a class for an expanded clone.

>TRBJ2-1|15|TRBD2|TRBV2|many
TGTGCCAGCAGGCCCCGGGACTACCCGAGCAATGAGCAGTTCTTC
CASRPRDYPSNEQFF
>TRBJ2-7|14|.|TRBV9|.
TGTACCAGCAGCGAGGAGGACAGTGGCCCAGAGCAGTACTTC
CTSSEEDSGPEQYF
>TRBJ2-1|12|.|TRBV7-2|.
TGTGCCAGCAGCTTACTATCGGGCGAGCAGTTCTTC
CASSLLSGEQFF
>TRBJ2-1|11|.|TRBV19|.
TGTGCCAGTAGTATGAGGGATGAGCAGTTCTTC
CASSMRDEQFF
>TRBJ1-2|15|.|TRBV4-2|many
TGTGCCAGCAGCCAAGACCGCATCGAAGTCTATGGCTACACCTTC
CASSQDRIEVYGYTF
>TRBJ2-7|13|.|TRBV7-9|many
TGTGCCAGCAGCCCGGACAGTGCCTTAGAGCAGTACTTC
CASSPDSALEQYF
>TRBJ2-5|13|TRBD1|TRBV7-9|many
TGTGCCAGCAGTCGGGGACAGGGGGAGATACAGTACTTC
CASSRGQGEIQYF
>TRBJ2-7|11|.|TRBV7-2|few
TGTGCCAGCAGCTTGACGGGTGAGCAGTACTTC
CASSLTGEQYF
>TRBJ1-5|13|.|TRBV3-1|.
TGTGCCAGCAGCCAGACGGTAAATCAGCCCCAGCATTTT
CASSQTVNQPQHF
>TRBJ2-3|15|.|TRBV9|many
TGTGCCAGCAGCGCCGGAGGCGGCGGGGCAGATACGCAGTATTTT
CASSAGGGGADTQYF
>TRBJ2-7|14|TRBD1|TRBV5-1|once
TGCGCCAGCAGCCTGAGGACAGGGGACGGTGAGCAGTACTTC
CASSLRTGDGEQYF
>TRBJ1-2|12|.|TRBV2|.
TGTGCCAGCAGTTTGGAGGGGCTCAACTACACCTTC
CASSLEGLNYTF